This T cell receptor (beta chain) was sequenced for a study of cytomegalovirus exposure and HLA in healthy donors. This clone appeared a few times. PCR employed 60 Vbeta and 13 Jbeta primers. Clones were read by immunoSEQ multiplex PCR, and TCRdb kept only the in-frame ones, dropping some. The sample includes some 96,000 clones, around 77% of them seen just once. Germline loops: CDR1 SGHRS, CDR2 YFSETQ. This CDR3 has 14 amino acids. Deletions cut 4 bases from V and 1 base from J, with 11 bases between. The chain carries TRBV5-1 and TRBJ1-1; D gene ambiguous. Sequenced sample: PBMCs. The origin of this receptor is a woman in her fifties or sixties in good health and CMV-seropositive. CDR3 nucleotide sequence: TGCGCCAGCAGCCCAGGTTATGGGAACACTGAAGCTTTCTTT. Translation: CASSPGYGNTEAFF.